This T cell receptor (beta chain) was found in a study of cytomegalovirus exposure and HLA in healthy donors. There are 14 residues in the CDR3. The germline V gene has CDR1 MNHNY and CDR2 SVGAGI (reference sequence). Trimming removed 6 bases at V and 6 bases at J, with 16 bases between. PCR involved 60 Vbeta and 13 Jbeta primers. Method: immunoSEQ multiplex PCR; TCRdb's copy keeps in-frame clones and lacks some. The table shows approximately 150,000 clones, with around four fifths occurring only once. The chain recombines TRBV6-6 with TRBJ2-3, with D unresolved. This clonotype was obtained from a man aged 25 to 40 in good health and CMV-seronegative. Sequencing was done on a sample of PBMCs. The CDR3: CASRNTPGGDTQYF. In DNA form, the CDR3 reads TGTGCCAGCAGGAACACTCCGGGTGGGGATACGCAGTATTTT.